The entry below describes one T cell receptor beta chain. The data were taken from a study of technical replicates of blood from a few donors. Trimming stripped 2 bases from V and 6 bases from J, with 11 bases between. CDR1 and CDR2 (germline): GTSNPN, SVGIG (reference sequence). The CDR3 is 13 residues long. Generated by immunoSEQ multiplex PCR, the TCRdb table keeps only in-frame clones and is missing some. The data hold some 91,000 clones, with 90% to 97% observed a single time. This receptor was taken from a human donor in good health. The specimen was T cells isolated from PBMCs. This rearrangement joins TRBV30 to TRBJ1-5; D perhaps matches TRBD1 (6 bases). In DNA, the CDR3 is TGTGCCTGGAGTCAACAGGGTGCTCAGCCCCAGCATTTT. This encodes CAWSQQGAQPQHF.